This T cell receptor beta chain was observed in a study of cytomegalovirus exposure and HLA in healthy donors (dated by TCRdb to about 2017). Broadly, across the study: An earlier analysis of 587 of the donors reported approximately 300 Gb of sequence data and roughly 120 million unique TCR beta sequences obtained from 150 million to 200 million T cells. In an earlier analysis of several hundred of the donors, high-throughput TCR beta sequencing was used to judge whether each TCR beta V gene segment behaved as functional or pseudogenic. Typing coverage differed by locus: A, B, C, DRB1 and DQB1 were typed in about 629-630 donors, DQA1 in 522, DPA1 in 600 to 610, and DPB1 in 472. Among the approximately 420 genotyped donors, under 90% belonged to the genetic ancestry cluster associated with self-reported Caucasian donors. A separate validation cohort of 100 to 150 different subjects was used in addition to the approximately 700-subject first cohort. Rather than using new phenotypic data, the later analysis identified candidate immune exposures from TCR beta sequences and from how often those sequences occurred across donors. Because of strong linkage in the cohort, five DR-DQ haplotypes were treated as single units for association and clustering. Across around 400 genotyped donors of the cohort, an average of approximately 220,000 unique TCR beta nucleotide sequences per donor were sequenced, and roughly 17% of those sequences were non-productive. The study aimed to test whether signatures of past pathogen exposure could be identified by cataloging public T cell receptors. The study used immunosequencing to profile the T cell repertoires of approximately 640 subjects and linked those repertoires to cytomegalovirus serostatus. Donor age, sex, ethnicity and CMV serostatus were compiled together with the repertoire data. In a later genetic analysis, genome-wide SNP genotypes for about three fifths of the 666 donors were used, and that subset was treated as a discovery cohort. Class I and class II HLA loci were covered by the typing at four-digit resolution. A later analysis re-analyzed previously published TCR beta repertoires from about 600 donors and added high-resolution HLA genotyping to study TCR occurrence patterns. The study combined high-throughput TCR immunosequencing, statistical association of individual TCRs with disease status, and machine learning to predict cytomegalovirus infection status. Every discovery cohort repertoire had been produced on one sequencing platform. About 300 gigabases of sequencing data and approximately 84 million unique TCR sequences were included in an early release covering about 620 HLA-typed donors. Broader findings and caveats from the paper: The classifier was reported to diagnose cytomegalovirus status with high specificity and sensitivity in both the original and validation cohorts. In vitro tests confirmed that three of the cytomegalovirus-associated TCR beta chains recognize cytomegalovirus antigens. Most TCR sequences were seen in very few donors, while some public TCRs were found in many individuals. A later analysis found that TCR association rates varied across HLA loci, with DRB1 alleles showing the most associated TCRs and HLA-C alleles the fewest. A later analysis found that most CMV-associated TCR beta chains appeared HLA-restricted, with HLA associations seemingly driven largely by CMV exposure. When HLA alleles, especially DR and DQ, strongly co-occurred, attributing TCR associations to individual alleles was difficult. A later analysis associated roughly 17,000 TCR beta sequences with specific HLA alleles at a false discovery rate of 0.05. Several of the top co-occurrence clusters appeared to be linked to parvovirus B19, influenza, CMV and Epstein-Barr virus, according to a later analysis. Because HLA typing was unavailable for some donors at each locus, only the typed subset was used in association tests. Linkage disequilibrium might explain the correlated functional status among segregating V segments, but an unknown experimental factor could not be ruled out. A group of highly shared sequence variants was considered likely to be a technical artifact of the sequencing pipeline. A later analysis found that HLA-associated TCR beta chains were more clonally expanded and had lower generation probabilities than equally common non-associated chains. An earlier analysis of 587 of the donors showed that most TCR beta V segments appeared in productive rearrangements either about 87% or about 30% of the time, which broadly matched IMGT annotations. Only TCR beta chains were sequenced in this cohort, and the absence of alpha or paired-chain data limited detectable features. A further reported finding was that TCR beta sequences accurately predicted the HLA-A and HLA-B alleles for most subjects in the first cohort. In a later genetic analysis, fewer N-insertions in productive TCRs were reported among donors in an Asian-associated ancestry cluster than the 666-donor mean. In the study, around 150 TCR beta chains were listed as associated with cytomegalovirus. The 87-base-pair reads could not distinguish some IMGT-functional V segments, including TRBV6-2 and TRBV6-3, so those segments were excluded. Immune exposure information for the cohort was limited to CMV serostatus. The presence/absence analyses assumed that sequencing depth was roughly uniform across donors, and that assumption may not be true. The earlier analysis of a few hundred of the donors excluded around 17 rarely observed V segments, including chromosome 9 orphons, because counts were too low. According to the authors, the approach could potentially be generalized to other disease states and immunological phenotypes. V-gene and J-gene trimming of TCR beta chains was associated with a missense DCLRE1C variant in a later genetic analysis, and the association was replicated in an independent cohort.

The germline V gene supplies CDR1 SGHRS and CDR2 YFSETQ. The CDR3 runs 17 amino acids, cysteine and phenylalanine included. The retained sequence is limited to the CDR3, 51 bases, with the frame set at the first base. For this chain, trimming is 2 bases at the V end and 0 bases at the J end, and the number of junction bases without a gene match is 9. The library was produced with the immunoSEQ multiplex PCR assay. The multiplex PCR relied on a mix of 60 forward primers for TCR Vbeta segments and 13 reverse primers for TCR Jbeta segments. A multiplex PCR assay on genomic DNA amplified the CDR3 region of rearranged TCR beta genes. Amplified TCR beta libraries were sequenced as 87-base-pair reads on the Illumina HiSeq System. The original methods were these. Across the 500 to 850 repertoires, a later analysis counted tens of millions of unique TCR beta chains, roughly 11 million of which were shared by at least two donors. Raw reads were error-corrected and collapsed into unique sequences by a nearest-neighbor algorithm in which closely related sequences were merged to remove PCR and sequencing errors. CDR3 sequences were aligned to IMGT reference sequences to assign V, D and J gene segments. For a sequence to be retained, a match of at least six nucleotides to both a V gene segment and a J gene segment was required. Rearrangements were classified as productive when the CDR3 lacked stop codons and remained in frame with V and J, and all other rearrangements were classified as non-productive. CDR3 was defined according to IMGT convention as the region running from the second conserved V-encoded cysteine to the conserved J-encoded phenylalanine. The earlier analysis of approximately 590 of the donors excluded any sequence lacking an unambiguous match to a single V gene segment. An earlier analysis of roughly 590 of the donors called V segments functional above 56.7% productive rearrangements and segregating when the between-donor standard deviation exceeded 5%. A statistical classification framework was built for diagnosing cytomegalovirus status from the catalog of TCR beta chain sequences. In a later analysis, V and J genes were assigned by comparing TCR nucleotide sequences against IMGT/GENE-DB human TR gene sequences. Using the TCRdist pipeline, a later analysis assigned CDR3 sequences along with most-parsimonious VDJ recombination scenarios. In a later analysis, each TCR beta chain was defined by its CDR3 amino acid sequence together with its V-gene family, and reads lacking a unique V-gene family were excluded. In a later analysis, 450 to 600 highly shared, low-generation-probability nucleotide sequences were removed to address suspected cross-contamination and a sequencing artifact. A later analysis calculated a clonal expansion index for each public chain from normalized within-repertoire ranks of inferred template counts. In a later analysis, generation probabilities were computed using a VDJ recombination model fitted to out-of-frame rearrangements, and the results were checked against IGoR. In a later analysis, hypergeometric tests were used to score TCR-TCR, TCR-HLA and TCR-CMV co-occurrence, with a repertoire-size bias correction applied to TCR pairs. In a later analysis, false discovery rates were estimated by permuting HLA or CMV assignments 20 times. In a later analysis, co-occurring TCRs were grouped with DBSCAN, and TCRdist sequence similarity was added when clustering was performed within HLA-allele-positive subsets. Repertoires with fewer than 30,000 or more than 120,000 public chains were left out of co-occurrence clustering, as were five repertoires with anomalous nucleotide sharing. The table comes from immuneACCESS by way of TCRdb, which keeps in-frame sequences with V and J called. Part of the clones is missing from these tables; in studies checked, under half for an unresolved V gene and the rest for unknown reasons. That table furnishes V, J and clone size, whereas the DNA furnished D and trimming. Within this sample are about 120,000 clones, with around 75% of them counted one time only. Roughly 9% of the sample comes from the top ten.

The cohort was made up of several hundred healthy bone marrow donors. Cohort members were all nominally healthy when sampled, although unrecorded immune exposures were likely present. The donor tested CMV seropositive, placing the donor among the 250 to 350 seropositive members of the cohort. A peripheral blood sample was provided by each donor, and peripheral blood mononuclear cells were used for TCR beta sequencing. The Qiagen DNeasy Blood Extraction Kit was used to extract genomic DNA from the blood cell samples. A remark on this clone: The target of this receptor is not known. No per-base quality is available; no much larger clone lies one base away.

The sequencing input was PBMCs. The chain was built from TRBV5-1 and TRBJ2-7, and 9 junctional nucleotides match TRBD2. This receptor was taken from a woman between 45 and 65 years old in good health and CMV-seropositive. The DNA sequence is TGCGCCAGCAGCTTCCTTGACAGCGGGGGGCCCTCCTACGAGCAGTACTTC. Its coded protein is CASSFLDSGGPSYEQYF.